Here is one TCR beta chain with its context. Germline V lookup: CDR1 SGHNT, CDR2 YENEEA. The CDR3 is 14 residues long. Trimming took 4 bases from V and 0 from J, leaving 6 bases between them. This sample stems from a study of T cells after somatic rescue of genetic block. Here immunoSEQ multiplex PCR was the method, and the copy in TCRdb shows in-frame clones only, minus some. The sample has 110,000 or so clones, approximately 90% seen once; the top ten hold 1.4%. The chain combines TRBV11-3 with TRBJ1-4, with a tentative D call TRBD1 (5 bases). Source material: peripheral blood mononuclear cells (PBMCs). The clonotype was recovered from a woman aged 18-29 years. CDR3 residues: CASSSGATNEKLFF. CDR3 coding DNA: TGTGCCAGCAGCTCGGGGGCAACTAATGAAAAACTGTTTTTT.